Listed below are T cell receptor beta chains from one sample, sequenced in a study of T cell responses to AZD1222 COVID-19 vaccine. This table comes from immunoSEQ multiplex PCR, and its TCRdb copy is limited to in-frame clones, with some not included. Counted here are roughly 150,000 clones, more than 85% occurring once; the ten biggest clones make up around 4.4%. Sequences were derived from peripheral blood, sampled on day 0 of AZD1222 vaccination. Receptor source: an adult in good health. The CDR3 runs from the conserved cysteine through the conserved F or W. The D gene is left open where the match is weak. The size entry is marked missing in some rows and otherwise reads once, few, many or a size class.

D: -; length: 14; J: TRBJ1-6; size: -; V: TRBV6-2/TRBV6-3; CDR3: CASSHVASNSPLHF; DNA: TGTGCCAGCAGCCACGTGGCATCCAATTCACCCCTCCACTTT
D: -; length: 14; J: TRBJ2-4; size: -; V: TRBV28; CDR3: CASREGGAKNIQYF; DNA: TGTGCCAGCAGGGAGGGGGGAGCCAAAAACATTCAGTACTTC
D: TRBD1; length: 17; J: TRBJ2-4; size: once; V: TRBV11-2; CDR3: CASSTRQGILAKNIQYF; DNA: TGTGCCAGCAGCACCCGACAGGGCATACTAGCCAAAAACATTCAGTACTTC
D: -; length: 15; J: TRBJ1-1; size: -; V: TRBV6-6; CDR3: CASSYSTSLAHEAFF; DNA: TGTGCCAGCAGTTACTCGACGTCCTTGGCTCATGAAGCTTTCTTT
D: TRBD2; length: 17; J: TRBJ2-5; size: -; V: TRBV5-5; CDR3: CASSSPTPGLARETQYF; DNA: TGTGCCAGCAGCTCCCCCACGCCGGGACTAGCGCGAGAGACCCAGTACTTC
D: -; length: 14; J: TRBJ2-5; size: -; V: TRBV30; CDR3: CAWSRASGQETQYF; DNA: TGTGCCTGGAGTCGGGCCAGCGGACAAGAGACCCAGTACTTC
D: -; length: 15; J: TRBJ1-6; size: -; V: TRBV10-3; CDR3: CAIGGTQNPYSPLHF; DNA: TGTGCCATCGGGGGAACACAAAATCCTTATTCACCCCTCCACTTT
D: -; length: 14; J: TRBJ2-5; size: -; V: TRBV29-1; CDR3: CSVSPRGARETQYF; DNA: TGCAGCGTCTCTCCCCGGGGAGCGAGAGAGACCCAGTACTTC
D: -; length: 14; J: TRBJ2-2; size: -; V: TRBV10-1; CDR3: CASSGAQNTGELFF; DNA: TGCGCCAGCAGTGGAGCCCAGAACACCGGGGAGCTGTTTTTT
D: -; length: 14; J: TRBJ2-7; size: -; V: TRBV24-1; CDR3: CATSDARGSYEQYF; DNA: TGTGCCACCAGTGATGCCCGGGGCTCCTACGAGCAGTACTTC
D: TRBD2; length: 17; J: TRBJ2-7; size: -; V: TRBV6-2/TRBV6-3; CDR3: CASSNQPASGSSYEQYF; DNA: TGTGCCAGCAGCAACCAGCCTGCTAGCGGGAGCTCCTACGAGCAGTACTTC
D: TRBD1; length: 17; J: TRBJ2-2; size: once; V: TRBV6-4; CDR3: CASSDSGTAEGSGELFF; DNA: TGTGCCAGCAGTGACTCGGGGACAGCTGAGGGGAGCGGGGAGCTGTTTTTT
D: TRBD2; length: 15; J: TRBJ2-3; size: -; V: TRBV7-2; CDR3: CASSFGLAGPDTQYF; DNA: TGTGCCAGCAGTTTCGGACTAGCGGGACCAGATACGCAGTATTTT
D: TRBD1; length: 13; J: TRBJ1-2; size: -; V: TRBV12-3/TRBV12-4; CDR3: CASRESTGYGYTF; DNA: TGTGCCAGCAGGGAATCGACAGGGTATGGCTACACCTTC
D: -; length: 16; J: TRBJ2-2; size: -; V: TRBV6-1; CDR3: CASSETPGSDTGELFF; DNA: TGTGCCAGCAGTGAAACCCCAGGGAGCGACACCGGGGAGCTGTTTTTT
D: TRBD2; length: 14; J: TRBJ2-7; size: -; V: TRBV6-5; CDR3: CASRKGLASYEQYF; DNA: TGTGCCAGCAGAAAGGGACTAGCGTCCTACGAGCAGTACTTC
D: -; length: 13; J: TRBJ1-5; size: -; V: TRBV2; CDR3: CASSTSMGQPQHF; DNA: TGTGCCAGCAGTACATCCATGGGGCAGCCCCAGCATTTT
D: -; length: 12; J: TRBJ2-1; size: -; V: TRBV5-1; CDR3: CASSLGDLRQFF; DNA: TGCGCCAGCAGCTTGGGTGACTTACGGCAGTTCTTC
D: -; length: 19; J: TRBJ2-2; size: -; V: TRBV9; CDR3: CASSPIRPQGHRGTGELFF; DNA: TGTGCCAGCAGCCCAATCAGGCCCCAGGGGCATCGTGGAACCGGGGAGCTGTTTTTT
D: -; length: 12; J: TRBJ1-5; size: -; V: TRBV5-8; CDR3: CASRSDYQPQHF; DNA: TGTGCCAGCAGGAGCGATTATCAGCCCCAGCATTTT
D: -; length: 15; J: TRBJ2-2; size: -; V: TRBV7-3; CDR3: CASSSERTVTGELFF; DNA: TGTGCCAGCAGCTCGGAACGGACAGTCACCGGGGAGCTGTTTTTT
D: -; length: 15; J: TRBJ2-1; size: -; V: TRBV5-1; CDR3: CASGREDFSYNEQFF; DNA: TGCGCCAGCGGTCGAGAGGATTTCTCCTACAATGAGCAGTTCTTC
D: -; length: 15; J: TRBJ2-7; size: -; V: TRBV6-5; CDR3: CASSYSTRVGYEQYF; DNA: TGTGCCAGCAGTTACTCGACCAGGGTCGGATACGAGCAGTACTTC
D: -; length: 13; J: TRBJ2-7; size: -; V: TRBV7-8; CDR3: CASSLGTAYEQYF; DNA: TGTGCCAGCAGCTTAGGGACAGCGTACGAGCAGTACTTC
D: -; length: 14; J: TRBJ1-4; size: -; V: TRBV2; CDR3: CASLKQGLGEKLFF; DNA: TGTGCCAGCTTAAAACAGGGATTAGGCGAAAAACTGTTTTTT
D: -; length: 11; J: TRBJ1-4; size: once; V: TRBV19; CDR3: CASSPDRQLFF; DNA: TGTGCCAGTAGTCCTGACAGGCAACTGTTTTTT
D: -; length: 15; J: TRBJ2-2; size: -; V: TRBV7-2; CDR3: CASSLVRGGTGELFF; DNA: TGTGCCAGCAGCTTAGTCAGGGGAGGGACCGGGGAGCTGTTTTTT
D: -; length: 12; J: TRBJ1-1; size: -; V: TRBV7-3; CDR3: CASSYGQSEAFF; DNA: TGTGCCAGCAGCTACGGACAGTCTGAAGCTTTCTTT
D: -; length: 10; J: TRBJ1-1; size: -; V: TRBV20-1; CDR3: CSARDSEAFF; DNA: TGCAGTGCTAGAGACAGCGAAGCTTTCTTT
D: -; length: 18; J: TRBJ2-2; size: -; V: TRBV27; CDR3: CASRPYVLGGLNTGELFF; DNA: TGTGCCAGCAGACCCTACGTGCTCGGAGGGTTGAACACCGGGGAGCTGTTTTTT
D: -; length: 14; J: TRBJ1-2; size: -; V: TRBV19; CDR3: CASPLGSENYGYTF; DNA: TGTGCCAGTCCCCTGGGGAGCGAGAACTATGGCTACACCTTC
D: -; length: 14; J: TRBJ2-3; size: -; V: TRBV6-5; CDR3: CASSYSGSTDTQYF; DNA: TGTGCCAGCAGTTACAGCGGGAGCACAGATACGCAGTATTTT
D: TRBD2; length: 17; J: TRBJ2-1; size: once; V: TRBV5-4; CDR3: CASSSGYGEGSYNEQFF; DNA: TGTGCCAGCAGCTCCGGGTATGGGGAGGGCTCCTACAATGAGCAGTTCTTC
D: -; length: 11; J: TRBJ2-5; size: -; V: TRBV29-1; CDR3: CSVAREETQYF; DNA: TGCAGCGTCGCTAGGGAAGAGACCCAGTACTTC
D: TRBD1; length: 15; J: TRBJ1-4; size: -; V: TRBV18; CDR3: CASSPLPGTGKTLFF; DNA: TGTGCCAGCTCACCACTCCCCGGGACAGGGAAGACACTGTTTTTT
D: -; length: 18; J: TRBJ1-2; size: -; V: TRBV28; CDR3: CASTHIPGVSGGVYGYTF; DNA: TGTGCCAGCACCCATATTCCTGGCGTTTCGGGGGGGGTTTATGGCTACACCTTC
D: -; length: 16; J: TRBJ2-1; size: -; V: TRBV5-4; CDR3: CASSLGAAASYNEQFF; DNA: TGTGCCAGCAGCTTGGGAGCCGCGGCCTCCTACAATGAGCAGTTCTTC
D: -; length: 15; J: TRBJ1-1; size: -; V: TRBV12-5; CDR3: CASAVGDWTNTEAFF; DNA: TGTGCTAGTGCCGTGGGGGATTGGACAAACACTGAAGCTTTCTTT
D: -; length: 13; J: TRBJ2-4; size: -; V: TRBV27; CDR3: CASRERGRNIQYF; DNA: TGTGCCAGCAGAGAACGGGGTCGTAACATTCAGTACTTC
D: -; length: 13; J: TRBJ2-1; size: once; V: TRBV2; CDR3: CASSEMRAGEQFF; DNA: TGTGCCAGCAGTGAAATGAGGGCCGGTGAGCAGTTCTTC
D: -; length: 15; J: TRBJ1-1; size: -; V: TRBV5-5; CDR3: CASSLGAGMNTEAFF; DNA: TGTGCCAGCAGCTTGGGGGCAGGGATGAACACTGAAGCTTTCTTT
D: TRBD1; length: 15; J: TRBJ2-7; size: -; V: TRBV28; CDR3: CASSSTGASSYEQYF; DNA: TGTGCCAGCAGTTCTACAGGGGCTTCCTCCTACGAGCAGTACTTC
D: TRBD2; length: 14; J: TRBJ2-7; size: -; V: TRBV5-4; CDR3: CASSLGGGPGEQYF; DNA: TGTGCCAGCAGCTTGGGGGGGGGTCCGGGCGAGCAGTACTTC
D: -; length: 17; J: TRBJ2-7; size: -; V: TRBV27; CDR3: CASSLSFFRDTSYEQYF; DNA: TGTGCCAGCAGTTTATCCTTCTTCCGGGACACGTCCTACGAGCAGTACTTC
D: -; length: 12; J: TRBJ1-2; size: -; V: TRBV6-6; CDR3: CASSYTRTGYTF; DNA: TGTGCCAGCAGTTACACTCGCACCGGCTACACCTTC
D: -; length: 11; J: TRBJ2-1; size: -; V: TRBV27; CDR3: CASQFYNEQFF; DNA: TGTGCCAGCCAATTCTACAATGAGCAGTTCTTC
D: TRBD2; length: 16; J: TRBJ2-5; size: -; V: TRBV28; CDR3: CASSYLAGGGQETQYF; DNA: TGTGCCAGCAGTTATCTAGCGGGAGGCGGCCAAGAGACCCAGTACTTC
D: -; length: 16; J: TRBJ1-2; size: -; V: TRBV7-2; CDR3: CASSFRDLGTAKGYTF; DNA: TGTGCCAGCAGCTTCAGGGACCTAGGGACCGCTAAGGGCTACACCTTC
D: -; length: 13; J: TRBJ1-1; size: -; V: TRBV4-1; CDR3: CASKDRMNTEAFF; DNA: TGCGCCAGCAAAGACCGTATGAACACTGAAGCTTTCTTT
D: -; length: 13; J: TRBJ2-2; size: -; V: TRBV18; CDR3: CASSQDPVGELFF; DNA: TGTGCCAGCTCACAGGACCCCGTTGGGGAGCTGTTTTTT
D: -; length: 12; J: TRBJ1-1; size: -; V: TRBV3-1/TRBV3-2; CDR3: CASSYTNTEAFF; DNA: TGTGCCAGCAGCTACACTAACACTGAAGCTTTCTTT